The 20 T cell receptor beta chains below were found in one sample sequenced in a study of spatial heterogeneity in lung cancer. Time point defined: blood at routine non-recurrence follow-up after resection. MiXCR, run by TCRdb on the 5' RACE reads, gives a single entry per CDR3 protein. This sample has around 44,000 distinct CDR3 sequences; more than 9% occur once, and the top ten carry approximately 17%. The sample consisted of PBMCs, taken at follow-up. Source of these receptors: a female donor with early-stage non-small cell lung cancer.

At least ten counts were recorded for this clonotype. The genes are TRBV7-2 and TRBJ2-7, with 11 bases matching TRBD2. The CDR3 length is 15 residues. With 4 bases clipped from V and 1 base from J, the junction kept 3 bases outside the gene matches. Germline V gene sequence: CDR1 SGHTA, CDR2 FQGNSA. CDR3 loop: CASSSLAGASYEQYF. The CDR3 coding sequence is TGTGCCAGCAGCTCACTAGCGGGGGCTTCCTACGAGCAGTACTTC.

This clonotype appeared a few times. This chain uses TRBV6-2 or TRBV6-3 with TRBJ2-3; 9 bases agree with TRBD1. The germline V gene encodes CDR1 MNHEY and CDR2 SVGEGT. The CDR3 extends over 16 amino acids. V shed 4 bases and J 5 bases; nucleotides not matched to a gene: 10. CDR3 protein: CASSSPPGQGKDTQYF. As DNA, the CDR3 is TGTGCCAGCAGTTCCCCTCCGGGACAGGGTAAAGATACGCAGTATTTT.

This chain joins TRBV28 and TRBJ2-3; 9 bases are shared with TRBD1. Unmatched junction bases numbered 7, after V lost 4 bases and J lost 5 bases. This CDR3 spans 15 amino acids. Germline V gene data show CDR1 as MDHEN and CDR2 as SYDVKM. The CDR3 loop reads CASSSGQGGGDTQYF. CDR3 in DNA: TGTGCCAGCAGTTCGGGACAGGGTGGGGGAGATACGCAGTATTTT.

This clonotype showed up just a few times. CDR3 DNA: TGTGCCAGCAGTTTTTCTGGGGGAAGGGGCACCGGGGAGCTGTTTTTT. Translation: CASSFSGGRGTGELFF. The V gene is TRBV12-3 or TRBV12-4, the J gene TRBJ2-2; D tentatively reads TRBD1 or TRBD2 (5 bases each). V lost 3 bases and J lost 4, with 15 bases in between. CDR3 length: 16 residues.

This clonotype was counted at least ten times. V and J are TRBV29-1 and TRBJ2-2; 8 bases match TRBD1. The CDR3 has 13 residues. V shed 6 bases, J shed 6 bases, and the junction held 6 bases outside the gene matches. The V gene's germline CDR1 is SQVTM and CDR2 ANQGSEA. The CDR3, as DNA: TGCAGCGTATCAGGGGGCTTTGCCGGGGAGCTGTTTTTT. Amino acid sequence: CSVSGGFAGELFF.

This clonotype was observed a few times. The chain links TRBV6-6 to TRBJ1-2, with D tentatively TRBD1 (5 bases). There are 13 residues in the CDR3. V lost 6 bases and J 4 bases, leaving 12 bases between the germline ends. Per the germline V gene, CDR1 is MNHNY and CDR2 is SVGAGI (reference sequence). CDR3 bases: TGTGCCAGCAGCCCGGGGCTCCCCTATGGCTACACCTTC. Translation: CASSPGLPYGYTF.

This clonotype occurred many times. J is TRBJ1-3 and V is TRBV7-9; unclear D gene. The CDR3 has 13 residues. Trimming left V 10 bases short and J 0 bases short, with 10 bases between. Germline V CDR1 and CDR2: SEHNR, FQNEAQ (reference sequence). CDR3 nucleotide sequence: TGTGCCATTCTGAGGGACTCTGGAAACACCATATATTTT. Its protein is CAILRDSGNTIYF.

This clonotype was recorded at least ten times. V and J are TRBV7-2 and TRBJ2-3, with 7 bases matching TRBD1. CDR1 is SGHTA and CDR2 is FQGNSA in the germline V gene. The CDR3 length is 15 residues. With V trimmed by 5 bases and J by 0 bases, 5 bases remained unmatched. As DNA, the CDR3 is TGTGCCAGCAGCCCCCAGACAGGGAGCACAGATACGCAGTATTTT. It specifies CASSPQTGSTDTQYF.

By share of the sample, this clonotype is medium-sized. The rearrangement uses TRBV19 and TRBJ1-4, with D perhaps matching TRBD1 (6 bases). This CDR3 spans 15 amino acids. V dropped 7 bases and J dropped 7 bases, with 19 bases sitting between them. Germline values: CDR1 LNHDA, CDR2 SQIVND (reference sequence). CDR3 in DNA: TGTGCCAGTACCGGGGACAATACCGTTTCTGAAAAACTGTTTTTT. As protein: CASTGDNTVSEKLFF.

This rearrangement joins TRBV30 to TRBJ1-1; 9 nucleotides match TRBD1. This CDR3 spans 15 amino acids. CDR1 is GTSNPN, CDR2 SVGIG, per germline (reference sequence). V lost 0 bases to trimming and J lost 11 bases; unmatched junction nucleotides: 13. The CDR3 spells CAWSVGLGQGKKAFF. CDR3 DNA: TGTGCCTGGAGTGTAGGCCTGGGACAGGGAAAGAAGGCTTTCTTT.

Only a few counts were recorded for this clonotype. The chain recombines TRBV5-1 with TRBJ1-1, with TRBD1 as a possible D gene (6 bases). V dropped 5 bases and J dropped 4 bases, with 18 bases sitting between them. The length of the CDR3 is 15 residues. Germline CDR1 reads SGHRS; CDR2 reads YFSETQ. The CDR3 spells CASRHSTGRGTEAFF. CDR3 DNA sequence: TGCGCCAGCAGACATTCTACAGGGCGGGGCACTGAAGCTTTCTTT.

The CDR3, as DNA: TGTGCCAGCAGCCCGAGGAACACTGAAGCTTTCTTT. Its translation: CASSPRNTEAFF. The V call is TRBV7-9, the J call TRBJ1-1; no clear D gene. Germline V gene data show CDR1 as SEHNR and CDR2 as FQNEAQ (reference sequence). This CDR3 has 12 amino acids. The V and J ends lost 5 bases and 1 base respectively, with 5 bases between them.

This clonotype was observed a few times. The V call is TRBV5-1, the J call TRBJ2-3, with D perhaps matching TRBD2 (6 bases). There are 16 residues in the CDR3. V dropped 0 bases and J dropped 4 bases, with 15 bases sitting between them. Germline CDR1 reads SGHRS; CDR2 reads YFSETQ. As DNA, the CDR3 is TGCGCCAGCAGCTTGGGCGGGAACCGGGTAGCAGATACGCAGTATTTT. Encoded protein: CASSLGGNRVADTQYF.

This clonotype was observed many times. The CDR3 bases are TGTGCCAGCAGCTCAAACCGCCGGGGGATAGCGGGGAACCCGGGCGAGCAGTACTTC. It yields the protein CASSSNRRGIAGNPGEQYF. The J gene is TRBJ2-7, the V gene TRBV7-9, with 8 bases aligning to TRBD2. The CDR3 covers 19 residues. Germline CDR1 reads SEHNR; CDR2 reads FQNEAQ (reference sequence). V trimming: 4 bases; J trimming: 6 bases; junction bases outside the gene matches: 23.

This clonotype has more than one count but fewer than ten. The V and J genes are TRBV24-1 and TRBJ2-3; D might be TRBD1 or TRBD2, each matching 5 bases. This CDR3 has 12 residues. Trimming pared 3 bases from V and 11 bases from J, leaving 11 bases between. The germline CDR1 and CDR2 sequences are KGHDR and SFDVKD. The CDR3 DNA is TGTGCCACCAGTGATCCGCAGGGAGTGCAGTATTTT. Protein: CATSDPQGVQYF.

In its sample, this clonotype was seen a few times. The chain uses TRBV28 and TRBJ2-1; 9 bases match TRBD1. The ends lost 5 bases at V and 9 bases at J; junction bases unmatched: 14. Germline loops: CDR1 MDHEN, CDR2 SYDVKM. The CDR3 has 16 residues. The CDR3 reads CASSVPGQGVGSEQFF. CDR3 bases: TGTGCCAGCAGTGTCCCGGGACAGGGTGTGGGAAGTGAGCAGTTCTTC.

DNA of the CDR3: TGTGCCAGCAGTGACTACTATGGCTACACCTTC. This gives the protein CASSDYYGYTF. The chain links TRBV6-4 to TRBJ1-2, with no clear D. This CDR3 contains 11 residues. Trimming cost V 1 base and J 3 bases, with 0 bases left between them. Germline-derived CDR1 and CDR2 are MRHNA and SNTAGT.

The CDR3, as DNA: TGTGCCAGCAAACCGGGGGGCTTGTATAGCAATCAGCCCCAGCATTTT. It codes for CASKPGGLYSNQPQHF. The rearrangement joins TRBV7-8 to TRBJ1-5; D possibly corresponds to TRBD1 (6 bases). This CDR3 region has 16 residues. CDR1 is SGHVS, CDR2 FQNEAQ, per germline. V lost 7 bases, J lost 0 bases, and 16 bases lay in between.

This clonotype was counted many times. V gene TRBV2 combines with J gene TRBJ1-6, with D possibly being TRBD1 (6 bases). V lost 7 bases and J lost 4, with 17 bases in between. The germline V gene encodes CDR1 SNHLY and CDR2 FYNNEI. This CDR3 is 16 amino acids long. The CDR3 here is CASKAGRGTYNSPLHF. The CDR3 DNA sequence: TGTGCCAGCAAGGCAGGTCGTGGGACATATAATTCACCCCTCCACTTT.

This clonotype was recorded many times. The CDR3 spells CASSNRAPEAFF. CDR3 in DNA: TGTGCCAGCAGTAACAGGGCCCCTGAAGCTTTCTTT. The chain combines TRBV2 with TRBJ1-1; maybe TRBD1 (6 bases). The CDR3 is made up of 12 amino acids. V lost 5 bases and J lost 6, with 10 bases in between. Germline V gene lookup returns CDR1 SNHLY and CDR2 FYNNEI.